These T cell receptor beta chains were read from a single sample in a study of T cells in Graves' hyperthyroidism and ophthalmopathy. TCRdb itself ran the multiplex PCR reads through MiXCR, one entry per CDR3 protein. The sample holds about 500,000 distinct CDR3 sequences, 46% seen once. Sequencing was done on a sample of peripheral blood or thyroid tissue (not recorded which). The receptors shown here come from an adult woman with Graves' disease, either hyperthyroidism or ophthalmopathy (not recorded which). The CDR3 runs from the conserved cysteine through the conserved F or W. A D gene is named only where the DNA matches it firmly. Not every row has a clone size; where given, it reads once, few, many or a size class.

V	size	D	J	DNA	CDR3
TRBV5-1	NA	NA	TRBJ2-2	TGCGTCAGCAGCTTAAGGGACACCGGGGAGCTGTTTTTT	CVSSLRDTGELFF
TRBV10-3	once	NA	TRBJ1-5	TGTGCCATCAGCCGAGGACAGATCAATCAGCCCCAGCATTTT	CAISRGQINQPQHF
TRBV7-9	few	TRBD1	TRBJ1-2	TGTGCCACCCTCGACAGGGGGTTGAGCTATGGCTACACCTTC	CATLDRGLSYGYTF
TRBV5-8	few	NA	TRBJ1-4	TGTGCCAGCAGCTTGGGAGGATTGGTAGCATCTAATGAAAAACTGTTTTTT	CASSLGGLVASNEKLFF
TRBV19	few	NA	TRBJ2-5	TGTGCCAGTAGTACAGGGGGGGAGACCCAGTACTTC	CASSTGGETQYF
TRBV10-3	NA	NA	TRBJ1-2	TGTGCCATCAGTGTAAAGCTACAGGGCTACACCTTC	CAISVKLQGYTF
TRBV7-2	NA	NA	TRBJ1-3	TGTGCCAGCAGCTTAGCGACAGGCGGTGGAAACACCATATATTTT	CASSLATGGGNTIYF
TRBV4-1	few	NA	TRBJ1-5	TGCGCCAGCAGCCCTTGGGGCAGGGGCGGCAATCAGCCCCAGCATTTT	CASSPWGRGGNQPQHF
TRBV20-1	few	NA	TRBJ1-2	TGCAGTGCTAGTTCGGGGATTAAGGGCTACACCTTC	CSASSGIKGYTF
TRBV2	few	TRBD1	TRBJ1-6	TGTGCCACCGCAAGTTCGCAGGGGGTGACCTATAATTCACCCCTCCACTTT	CATASSQGVTYNSPLHF
TRBV9	few	NA	TRBJ2-7	TGTGCCAGCAGCCCCCAAGCTCGGACCTACGAGCAGTACTTC	CASSPQARTYEQYF
TRBV29-1	few	TRBD1	TRBJ1-2	TGCAGCGCTCAAGTCGGACAGGCCCACTATGGCTACACCTTC	CSAQVGQAHYGYTF
TRBV7-2	once	TRBD2	TRBJ2-2	TGTGCCAGCAGCTTAGGGACGGAAGGTGGGGGGGAGCTGTGTTTT	CASSLGTEGGGELCF
TRBV7-2	many	NA	TRBJ1-3	TGTGCCAGCAGCAAGGGCCGGTTGAACACCATATATTTT	CASSKGRLNTIYF
TRBV20-1	many	TRBD2	TRBJ2-5	TGCAGTGCTAGGACTAGCGGGGGGCTCCTAAAAGAGACCCAGTACTTC	CSARTSGGLLKETQYF
TRBV2	many	NA	TRBJ2-7	TGTGCCAGCTCGCGGGAACAGGAGTCCTACGAGCAGTACTTC	CASSREQESYEQYF
TRBV19	NA	NA	TRBJ1-5	TGTGCCAGTATTAGGATCAGCAATCAGCCCCAGCATTTT	CASIRISNQPQHF
TRBV7-2	NA	NA	TRBJ1-5	TGTGCCAGCACAAGGGAGGAACAGCCCCAGCATTTT	CASTREEQPQHF
TRBV7-9	few	NA	TRBJ1-5	TGTGCCAGCAGCCACCGGGACATCAGGGGCTATAGCAATCAGCCCCAGCATTTT	CASSHRDIRGYSNQPQHF
TRBV19	many	NA	TRBJ2-5	TGTGCCAGTACCTCATGGGACAACCCAGAGACCCAGTACTTC	CASTSWDNPETQYF